This T cell receptor (beta chain) was sequenced during a study of blood T cell repertoires in COVID-19 (dated by TCRdb to about 2020). As for the study more broadly: Samples from collaborators originated in the United States, Italy and Spain and spanned both the acute and convalescent phases of COVID-19. The dataset comprised deeply sampled blood TCRbeta repertoires from subjects exposed to, actively infected with, or recovered from COVID-19. HLA class I and class II types, where available, came from metadata supplied by the sample provider rather than from assay-based typing. A freely available public database, intended as a resource for researchers studying the immune response to SARS-CoV-2, is where the repertoires were released. The prospective study material was composed of cDNA or gDNA derived from T cells, B-cell-depleted T cells, or PBMCs. Sample metadata almost always included a de-identified subject ID, COVID-19 status, age in years and sex. Samples came from the ongoing ImmuneRACE study (first 160 participants) plus 1,254 subjects from 6 global collaborators.

Broader findings and caveats from the paper: The quantity of clinical and demographic metadata differed by source and by participant and was supplied without curation.

Whole blood was collected in K2EDTA tubes by collaborating institutions according to the institutions' own protocols. For TCRbeta analysis, collaborators shipped samples as frozen whole blood, isolated PBMCs, or DNA extracted from either of those sample types. This clone was picked up one time. Its antigen remains unidentified. Per-nucleotide qualities are absent, and no much larger clonotype sits a single base away. Spanning cysteine to phenylalanine, the CDR3 consists of 13 amino acids. Only CDR3 DNA remains: 39 bases, in frame from the first base. The germline V gene provides CDR1 MDHEN and CDR2 SYDVKM. The V and J ends are trimmed by 2 bases and 4 bases, leaving 8 bases between them. TCRbeta CDR3 regions were amplified from genomic DNA by means of the immunoSEQ Assay, a bias-controlled multiplex PCR. In the paper's pipeline: The number of nucleated cells in each sample was estimated by amplification of reference gene primers within the assay. To quantify the absolute abundance of each unique TCRbeta CDR3 rearrangement, sequence reads were collapsed and filtered. For each sample, productive Simpson clonality was calculated as the square root of Simpson's diversity index over productive rearrangements. TCRdb mirrors the immuneACCESS table, restricted to in-frame sequences. Some clones are absent from its copies; in checked studies, under half trace to an unresolved V gene, and the reason for the others is unknown. D and trimming come from the DNA, and the V and J calls and clone size come from that table. Here the sample has about 250,000 clones; 83% occur a single time. Clones ranked in the top ten supply roughly 5% of the sample.

The sample was peripheral blood. The sequence was collected from a human donor in a cohort sampled during active COVID-19. The rearrangement joined TRBV28 to TRBJ1-2; a tentative D call is TRBD1 (6 bases match). This receptor has the CDR3 CASSLQGIYGYTF. The nucleotide sequence reads TGTGCCAGCAGTTTACAGGGGATCTATGGCTACACCTTC.